This is a list of T cell receptor beta chains from one sample in a study of T cell changes during pregnancy in multiple sclerosis. Measured with immunoSEQ multiplex PCR; TCRdb has only the in-frame clones, and not every one. The sample lists 90,000 to 95,000 clones, approximately 94% occurring once. Here the sequenced sample was peripheral blood, taken in the third trimester of pregnancy. These receptors were obtained from a female donor with multiple sclerosis, enrolled in a pregnancy study. Each CDR3 is given without its conserved first and last residue. Fields, in order: clone size, J gene, V gene, CDR3 protein. Rows give clone size only sometimes, using once, few, many, or a class for an expanded clone.

-	TRBJ2-7	TRBV7-9	ASSPSDRSSYEQY
-	TRBJ1-2	TRBV19	ASRRSNYGYT
-	TRBJ2-3	TRBV29-1	SVAGTSGRYQDTQY
-	TRBJ2-2	TRBV27	ASSLRTSGANTGELF
-	TRBJ1-5	TRBV4-3	ASSHDRGNYQPQH
-	TRBJ2-7	TRBV6-1	ASRRTSASSYEQY
-	TRBJ2-2	TRBV28	ASRGPPGTGVSNTGELF
once	TRBJ2-7	TRBV28	ASSLGSTYEQY
few	TRBJ2-2	TRBV7-7	ASSYTRSGELF
-	TRBJ1-2	TRBV2	ASSEARVGRDGYT
-	TRBJ2-7	TRBV9	ASSSLAGSSYEQY
-	TRBJ2-5	TRBV5-6	ASSLTGIETQY
-	TRBJ1-1	TRBV5-1	ASSPQAQGNTEAF
-	TRBJ1-2	TRBV27	ASSLAGQGTYGYT
-	TRBJ2-5	TRBV14	ASSQAARGARETQY
-	TRBJ2-7	TRBV28	ASSLSTGSRREQY
many	TRBJ2-7	TRBV6-1	ASVIVDRGPYEQY
once	TRBJ1-1	TRBV5-1	ASSKEIQGPTEAF
-	TRBJ2-2	TRBV4-1	ASSQDRGTSGYTGELF
-	TRBJ2-7	TRBV19	ASSMGGGGEQY
-	TRBJ2-7	TRBV27	ASSLFPSGQFSSYEQY
-	TRBJ2-7	TRBV14	ASSQGSLAALGEQY
-	TRBJ2-7	TRBV7-9	ASSLRGRDRPPPSY
-	TRBJ1-1	TRBV29-1	SVAFRGFTEAF
few	TRBJ1-2	TRBV5-1	ASSLKTGYYGYT
-	TRBJ2-7	TRBV30	AWSGTRVYEQY
-	TRBJ2-7	TRBV28	ASSPRGFAGGPVEQY